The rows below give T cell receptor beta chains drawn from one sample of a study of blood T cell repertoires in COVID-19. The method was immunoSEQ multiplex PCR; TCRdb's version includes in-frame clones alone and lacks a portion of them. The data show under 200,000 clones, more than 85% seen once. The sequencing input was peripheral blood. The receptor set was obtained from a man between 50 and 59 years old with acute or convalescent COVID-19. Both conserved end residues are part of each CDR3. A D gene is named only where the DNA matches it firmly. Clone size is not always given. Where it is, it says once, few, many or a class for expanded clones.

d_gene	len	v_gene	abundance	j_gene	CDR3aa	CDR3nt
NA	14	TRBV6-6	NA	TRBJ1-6	CASSYSSGGSPLHF	TGTGCCAGCAGTTACTCGAGCGGAGGCTCACCCCTCCACTTT
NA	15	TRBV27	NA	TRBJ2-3	CASSVLAGSTDTQYF	TGTGCCAGCAGCGTCTTGGCGGGCAGCACAGATACGCAGTATTTT
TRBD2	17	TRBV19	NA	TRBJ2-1	CASSTRTGTSGMYEQFF	TGTGCCAGTAGTACTAGAACCGGGACTAGCGGGATGTATGAGCAGTTCTTC
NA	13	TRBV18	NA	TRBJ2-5	CASSPRDGETQYF	TGTGCCAGCTCACCACGAGATGGAGAGACCCAGTACTTC
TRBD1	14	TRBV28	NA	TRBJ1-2	CASSSGQGSDGYTF	TGTGCCAGCAGTTCGGGACAGGGAAGTGATGGCTACACCTTC
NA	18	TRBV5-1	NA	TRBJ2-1	CASSLLAEGVFSYNEQFF	TGCGCCAGCAGCCTCCTCGCCGAGGGCGTCTTCTCCTACAATGAGCAGTTCTTC
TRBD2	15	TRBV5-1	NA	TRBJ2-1	CASREARGGRNEQFF	TGCGCCAGCAGGGAGGCTCGGGGGGGCAGGAATGAGCAGTTCTTC
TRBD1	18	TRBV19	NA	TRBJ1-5	CASTPPRDRINSNQPQHF	TGTGCCAGTACACCCCCCCGGGACAGAATTAATAGCAATCAGCCCCAGCATTTT
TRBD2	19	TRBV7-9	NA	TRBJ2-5	CASSLAWTSGKLYQETQYF	TGTGCCAGCAGCTTAGCGTGGACTAGCGGGAAATTGTACCAAGAGACCCAGTACTTC
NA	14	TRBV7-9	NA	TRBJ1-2	CASSLTGTTYGYTF	TGTGCCAGCAGCTTAACCGGGACAACCTATGGCTACACCTTC
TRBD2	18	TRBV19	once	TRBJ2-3	CASSTTGTSGGQGDTQYF	TGTGCCAGTAGTACGACCGGGACTAGCGGGGGTCAGGGAGATACGCAGTATTTT
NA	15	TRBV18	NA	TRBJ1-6	CASSPRDIWGSPLHF	TGTGCCAGCTCACCACGGGACATCTGGGGTTCACCCCTCCACTTT
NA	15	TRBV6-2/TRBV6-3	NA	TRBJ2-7	CASSYSRDTHYEQYF	TGTGCCAGCAGTTACTCCCGGGACACCCACTACGAGCAGTACTTC
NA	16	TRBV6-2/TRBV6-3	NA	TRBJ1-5	CASSYSVWGGNQPQHF	TGTGCCAGCAGTTACTCGGTCTGGGGCGGCAATCAGCCCCAGCATTTT
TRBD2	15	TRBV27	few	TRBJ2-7	CASSFIAGENYEQYF	TGTGCCAGCAGCTTCATAGCGGGTGAAAACTACGAGCAGTACTTC
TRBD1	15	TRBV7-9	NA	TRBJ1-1	CASSARDRDGPEAFF	TGTGCCAGCAGCGCGCGGGACAGGGACGGCCCTGAAGCTTTCTTT
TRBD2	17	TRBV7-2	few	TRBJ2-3	CASSPRGSSGMSDTQYF	TGTGCCAGCAGCCCGAGGGGGAGTAGCGGGATGTCAGATACGCAGTATTTT
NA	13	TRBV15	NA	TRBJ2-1	CATSRDQGHEQFF	TGTGCCACCAGCAGAGATCAGGGGCATGAGCAGTTCTTC
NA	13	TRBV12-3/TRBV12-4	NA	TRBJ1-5	CASSLGGGQPQHF	TGTGCCAGCAGTTTAGGGGGCGGCCAGCCCCAGCATTTT
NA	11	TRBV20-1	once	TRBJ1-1	CSGDMNTEAFF	TGCAGTGGGGACATGAACACTGAAGCTTTCTTT
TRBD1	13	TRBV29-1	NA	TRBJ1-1	CSVRTGGGTEAFF	TGCAGCGTCAGAACAGGGGGAGGGACTGAAGCTTTCTTT
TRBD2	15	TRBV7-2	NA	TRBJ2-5	CASSSVAGGAETQYF	TGTGCCAGCAGCTCAGTAGCGGGAGGGGCGGAGACCCAGTACTTC
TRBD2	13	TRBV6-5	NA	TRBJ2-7	CASRGLAGVEQYF	TGTGCCAGCCGGGGACTAGCGGGAGTCGAGCAGTACTTC
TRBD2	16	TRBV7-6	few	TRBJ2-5	CASSLGSGGSQETQYF	TGTGCCAGCAGCCTAGGTAGCGGGGGGAGTCAAGAGACCCAGTACTTC
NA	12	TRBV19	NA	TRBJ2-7	CASSIVRYEQYF	TGTGCCAGTAGTATAGTGAGGTACGAGCAGTACTTC
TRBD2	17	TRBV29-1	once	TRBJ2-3	CSVDLGLAGASTDTQYF	TGCAGCGTTGATCTGGGACTAGCGGGGGCCAGCACAGATACGCAGTATTTT
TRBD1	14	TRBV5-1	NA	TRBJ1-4	CASSFNRGHEKLFF	TGCGCCAGCAGCTTTAACAGGGGGCATGAAAAACTGTTTTTT
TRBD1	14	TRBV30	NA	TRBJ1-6	CAWRTGGTNSPLHF	TGTGCCTGGAGAACAGGGGGTACGAATTCACCCCTCCACTTT
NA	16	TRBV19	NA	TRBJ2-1	CASSTNGLKVYNEQFF	TGTGCCAGTAGCACAAACGGACTCAAAGTATACAATGAGCAGTTCTTC
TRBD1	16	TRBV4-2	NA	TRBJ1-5	CASSQETGGLNQPQHF	TGTGCCAGCAGCCAAGAAACAGGGGGCCTTAATCAGCCCCAGCATTTT
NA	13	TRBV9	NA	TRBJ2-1	CASSGTSGNEQFF	TGTGCCAGCAGCGGGACCAGCGGGAATGAGCAGTTCTTC
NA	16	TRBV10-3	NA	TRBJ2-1	CAISDRTGIWDNEQFF	TGTGCCATCAGTGATCGAACAGGGATATGGGACAATGAGCAGTTCTTC
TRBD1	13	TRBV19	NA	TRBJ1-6	CASQDRENSPLHF	TGTGCCAGTCAAGACAGGGAGAATTCACCCCTCCACTTT
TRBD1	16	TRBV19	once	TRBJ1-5	CASRGSLDRGASPQHF	TGTGCCAGTAGGGGAAGCTTGGACAGGGGTGCCTCTCCCCAGCATTTT
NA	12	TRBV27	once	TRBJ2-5	CASSSGQETQYF	TGTGCCAGCAGTTCGGGCCAAGAGACCCAGTACTTC
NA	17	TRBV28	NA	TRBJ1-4	CASSPSGRGATNEKLFF	TGTGCCAGCAGTCCCTCGGGGCGGGGCGCAACTAATGAAAAACTGTTTTTT
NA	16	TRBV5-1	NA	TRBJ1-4	CASSFLGSQGNEKLFF	TGCGCCAGCAGCTTCCTTGGTTCTCAGGGTAATGAAAAACTGTTTTTT
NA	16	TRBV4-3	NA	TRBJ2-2	CASSQGPRGNTGELFF	TGCGCCAGCAGCCAGGGGCCCAGGGGGAACACCGGGGAGCTGTTTTTT
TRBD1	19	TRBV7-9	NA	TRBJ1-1	CASSLAYRGPRDMNTEAFF	TGTGCCAGCAGCTTAGCGTACAGGGGGCCGCGGGACATGAACACTGAAGCTTTCTTT
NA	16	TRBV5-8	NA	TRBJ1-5	CASSPLRGTSNQPQHF	TGTGCCAGCAGCCCGCTCCGAGGCACTAGCAATCAGCCCCAGCATTTT
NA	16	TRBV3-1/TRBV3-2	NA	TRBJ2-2	CASSQTPAGNTGELFF	TGTGCCAGCAGCCAGACCCCGGCGGGGAACACCGGGGAGCTGTTTTTT
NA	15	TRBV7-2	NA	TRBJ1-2	CASSPWTATRDGYTF	TGTGCCAGCAGCCCATGGACAGCGACAAGGGATGGCTACACCTTC
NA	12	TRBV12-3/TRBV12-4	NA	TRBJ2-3	CASSTNTDTQYF	TGTGCCAGCAGTACTAACACAGATACGCAGTATTTT
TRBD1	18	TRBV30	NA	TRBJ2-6	CAWSSFRDRGAGANVLTF	TGTGCCTGGAGTTCGTTCCGGGACAGGGGAGCTGGGGCCAACGTCCTGACTTTC
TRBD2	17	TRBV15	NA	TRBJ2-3	CATSRVSGGAGTDTQYF	TGTGCCACCAGCAGAGTGAGCGGGGGGGCGGGAACAGATACGCAGTATTTT
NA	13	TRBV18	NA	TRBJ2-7	CASSPPSSDEQYF	TGTGCCAGCTCACCACCCTCGTCAGACGAGCAGTACTTC
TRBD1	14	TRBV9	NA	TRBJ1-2	CASSTTGGYYGYTF	TGTGCCAGCAGCACGACAGGGGGTTACTATGGCTACACCTTC
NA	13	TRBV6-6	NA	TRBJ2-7	CASSYLASGEQYF	TGTGCCAGCAGTTACTTGGCGAGCGGGGAGCAGTACTTC
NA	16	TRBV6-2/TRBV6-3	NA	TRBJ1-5	CASSYSGQRSNQPQHF	TGTGCCAGCAGTTACTCCGGACAGAGAAGCAATCAGCCCCAGCATTTT
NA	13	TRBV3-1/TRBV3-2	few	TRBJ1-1	CASTGMVNTEAFF	TGTGCCAGCACGGGAATGGTGAACACTGAAGCTTTCTTT
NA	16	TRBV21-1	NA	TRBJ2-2	CASSDLLTGEPGELFF	TGTGCCAGCAGCGACCTTTTGACAGGGGAGCCCGGGGAGCTGTTTTTT
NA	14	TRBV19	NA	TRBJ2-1	CASASGSSYNEQFF	TGTGCCAGTGCGAGCGGAAGCTCCTACAATGAGCAGTTCTTC
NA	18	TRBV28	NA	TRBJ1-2	CASSPPRQSGSQLSGYTF	TGTGCCAGCAGTCCTCCCCGCCAGAGCGGCTCCCAACTATCTGGCTACACCTTC
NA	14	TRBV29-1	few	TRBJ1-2	CSVVGHPADYGYTF	TGCAGCGTTGTTGGACACCCTGCGGACTATGGCTACACCTTC